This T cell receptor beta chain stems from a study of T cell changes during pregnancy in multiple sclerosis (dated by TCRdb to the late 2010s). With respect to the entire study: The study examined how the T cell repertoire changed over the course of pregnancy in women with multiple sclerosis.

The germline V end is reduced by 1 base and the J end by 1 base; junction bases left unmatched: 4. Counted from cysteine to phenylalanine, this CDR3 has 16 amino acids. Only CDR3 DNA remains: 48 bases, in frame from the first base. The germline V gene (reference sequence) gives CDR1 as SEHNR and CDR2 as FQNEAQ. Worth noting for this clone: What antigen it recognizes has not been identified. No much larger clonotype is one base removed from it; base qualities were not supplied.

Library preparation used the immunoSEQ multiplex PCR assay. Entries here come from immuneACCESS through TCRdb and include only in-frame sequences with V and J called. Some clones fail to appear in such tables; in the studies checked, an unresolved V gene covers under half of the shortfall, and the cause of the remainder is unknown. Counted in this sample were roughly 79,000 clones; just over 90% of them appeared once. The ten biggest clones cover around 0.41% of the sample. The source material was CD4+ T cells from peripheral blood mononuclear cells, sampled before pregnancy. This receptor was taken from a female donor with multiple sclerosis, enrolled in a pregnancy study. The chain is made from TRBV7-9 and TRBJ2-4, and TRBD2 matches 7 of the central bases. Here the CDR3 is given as CASSLGGGGAKNIQYF. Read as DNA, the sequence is TGTGCCAGCAGCTTAGGAGGCGGGGGTGCCAAAAACATTCAGTACTTC.